This TCR beta chain was captured by sequencing in a study of human T cells and chemical hapten exposure. This clonotype was counted at least ten times. The antigen is undetermined. As to time point: pre-sensitization, week 0. As to treatment: therapeutic diphenylcyclopropenone sensitization with weekly scalp DPC. Before extraction, the whole blood was not fractionated, and total RNA was taken from it. Study-wide results and caveats: Once DPC sensitization occurred, TCRs above 1 in 1000 frequency showed no change.

Germline lookup yields CDR1 MNHEY and CDR2 SVGAGI. V was trimmed by 10 bases and J by 8 bases, leaving 9 bases between them. The CDR3 runs to 11 residues. TCRdb analysed the RACE reads with MiXCR anew, one entry per CDR3 protein. The table includes 300,000 to 400,000 distinct CDR3 sequences, around 5.5% detected once. The J gene is TRBJ1-6, the V gene TRBV6-5; D ambiguous. This clonotype was obtained from a woman in her forties or fifties with alopecia areata. Some clones in this sample may be carry-over from other donors' samples. Sample: whole blood, taken in connection with sensitization to the hapten diphenylcyclopropenone (DPC). CDR3 DNA: TGTGCCATCACCCCGTATTCACCCCTCCACTTT. Encoded protein: CAITPYSPLHF.